This T cell receptor (beta chain) stems from a study of blood T cell repertoires in COVID-19. Study context: COVID-19 samples from acute and convalescent phases originated in the United States, Italy and Spain.

Looked up from germline, CDR1 is SNHLY and CDR2 is FYNNEI. V was clipped by 6 bases and J by 0 bases; unmatched bases: 2. This CDR3 has 15 amino acids. The table came from immunoSEQ multiplex PCR; TCRdb's copy has only in-frame clones and leaves some out. Seen here are approximately 190,000 clones, approximately 84% observed once, and the top ten hold approximately 5.1%. Sequences were obtained from peripheral blood. This sequence originates from a woman in her 70s with active or convalescent COVID-19. The chain has TRBV2 and TRBJ1-1; TRBD1 agrees at 12 bases. The CDR3 nucleotides read TGTGCCAGCAGGGGGACAGGGGGCATGAACACTGAAGCTTTCTTT. This translates into CASRGTGGMNTEAFF.